This T cell receptor beta chain was obtained from a study of cytomegalovirus exposure and HLA in healthy donors. The junction had 4 bases not matched to a gene; V was cut back by 8 bases and J by 3 bases. Germline CDR1 reads LNHDA; CDR2 reads SQIVND (reference sequence). There are 14 residues in the CDR3. The PCR was carried out with 60 Vbeta primers and 13 Jbeta primers. The assay was immunoSEQ multiplex PCR, and TCRdb's table has in-frame clones only and misses some. This sample yields about 130,000 clones, of which around 80% are seen a single time; less than 2% belongs to the top ten. This receptor was obtained from a woman in her forties or fifties in good health and CMV-seronegative. Sequenced input: PBMCs. This chain joins TRBV19 and TRBJ2-2; 9 positions agree with TRBD1. The CDR3 spells CASATGGDTGELFF. The CDR3 nucleotides are TGTGCCAGTGCGACAGGGGGTGACACCGGGGAGCTGTTTTTT.